This TCR beta chain was captured in a study of preoperative IRX-2 immunotherapy in early breast cancer. V was shortened by 4 bases and J by 0 bases, with 9 bases between the two germline ends. This CDR3 has 14 amino acids. CDR1 is SGHRS and CDR2 is YFSETQ in the germline V gene. The sample's treatment: preoperative locoregional IRX-2 cytokine immunotherapy. This phase Ib study tested locoregional IRX-2 cytokine immunotherapy given before surgery. Method: immunoSEQ multiplex PCR; TCRdb's copy keeps in-frame clones and lacks some. The sample lists about 98,000 clones, about nine tenths occurring once. The clonotype was recovered from a human donor with breast cancer. This chain links TRBV5-1 with TRBJ2-3; D gene ambiguous. This specimen consisted of tumor tissue, obtained after IRX-2 immunotherapy. The CDR3 coding sequence is TGCGCCAGCAGCACGGTATCTAGCACAGATACGCAGTATTTT. Translated, it gives CASSTVSSTDTQYF.